The rows below give T cell receptor beta chains drawn from one sample of a study of CD8 T cells in ankylosing spondylitis. TCRdb ran MiXCR on the 5' RACE reads and lists one entry per CDR3 protein. The data show about 280,000 distinct CDR3 sequences, with 20% seen just once and less than 9.5% held by the top ten. The source material was blood, either unsorted or a sorted T cell fraction (not recorded which). These receptors came from a male donor with ankylosing spondylitis or in good health (not recorded which). Both conserved end residues are part of each CDR3. A D gene is named only where the DNA matches it firmly. Clone size is shown for a subset of rows, as once, few, many or a class of expanded clone.

d_call,v_call,j_call,clone_size,cdr3_aa,cdr3_nt
TRBD1,TRBV5-6,TRBJ2-1,-,CASSTTGDNEQFF,TGTGCCAGCAGCACGACAGGGGATAATGAGCAGTTCTTC
-,TRBV9,TRBJ2-3,few,CASSVGVPLTDTQYF,TGTGCCAGCAGCGTCGGGGTTCCCCTCACAGATACGCAGTATTTT
-,TRBV27,TRBJ2-3,-,CASKGVLRADTQYF,TGTGCCAGCAAAGGCGTCCTTCGAGCAGATACGCAGTATTTT
-,TRBV5-4,TRBJ1-1,few,CASRSRGRGTEAFF,TGTGCCAGCAGAAGCAGGGGTAGGGGCACTGAAGCTTTCTTT
TRBD2,TRBV5-1,TRBJ2-3,-,CASSSGLAGGSGTDTQYF,TGCGCCAGCAGCTCGGGACTAGCGGGGGGAAGTGGCACAGATACGCAGTATTTT
-,TRBV6-5,TRBJ1-6,-,CASSYRVGSPLHF,TGTGCCAGCAGTTACAGGGTCGGGTCACCCCTCCACTTT
-,TRBV28,TRBJ1-2,few,CASSLSGGANYGYTF,TGTGCCAGCAGTTTATCGGGGGGAGCTAACTATGGCTACACCTTC
-,TRBV27,TRBJ1-6,few,CASSPIPGSYNSPLHF,TGTGCCAGCAGTCCCATCCCAGGCTCCTATAATTCACCCCTCCACTTT
-,TRBV4-1,TRBJ1-2,-,CASSLDTVYGYTF,TGCGCCAGCAGCTTGGACACCGTCTATGGCTACACCTTC
-,TRBV5-1,TRBJ1-1,-,CASSQDGVNTEAFF,TGCGCCAGCAGCCAGGACGGGGTGAACACTGAAGCTTTCTTT
TRBD2,TRBV13,TRBJ2-3,few,CASSHRRTSTADTQYF,TGTGCCAGCAGCCACCGAAGGACTAGCACGGCAGATACGCAGTATTTT
TRBD1,TRBV12-3/TRBV12-4,TRBJ1-1,-,CASSIPTGGLGGMNTEAFF,TGTGCCAGCAGTATCCCGACAGGGGGCTTGGGCGGCATGAACACTGAAGCTTTCTTT
TRBD1,TRBV20-1,TRBJ1-2,many,CSAEGQGFYGYTF,TGCAGTGCGGAGGGACAGGGATTCTATGGCTACACCTTC
-,TRBV27,TRBJ2-2,many,CAARATNTGELFF,TGTGCCGCCCGGGCGACGAACACCGGGGAGCTGTTTTTT
TRBD1,TRBV24-1,TRBJ2-1,-,CATGGTGNSIEQFF,TGTGCCACCGGAGGGACAGGGAATTCGATTGAGCAGTTCTTC
-,TRBV6-1,TRBJ1-2,-,CASSDFLGGQGYTF,TGTGCCAGCAGTGATTTCTTAGGGGGGCAAGGCTACACCTTC
TRBD1,TRBV30,TRBJ1-5,-,CAWTRRGGGQPQHF,TGTGCCTGGACGAGGCGAGGGGGCGGTCAGCCCCAGCATTTT
TRBD2,TRBV7-2,TRBJ2-3,-,CASSFPGLDTDTQYF,TGTGCCAGCAGCTTTCCGGGACTAGACACAGATACGCAGTATTTT
-,TRBV29-1,TRBJ2-5,many,CSVDGNQETQYF,TGCAGCGTTGATGGCAACCAAGAGACCCAGTACTTC
-,TRBV9,TRBJ2-5,-,CASSVDDLQETQYF,TGTGCCAGCAGCGTAGACGACTTACAAGAGACCCAGTACTTC
-,TRBV12-3/TRBV12-4,TRBJ1-5,few,CASTTSDSNQPQHF,TGTGCCAGTACCACCAGCGATAGCAATCAGCCCCAGCATTTT
-,TRBV6-1,TRBJ1-1,-,CASSEASRGPVVEAFF,TGTGCCAGCAGTGAAGCTTCGAGGGGTCCGGTAGTCGAAGCTTTCTTT
-,TRBV12-3/TRBV12-4,TRBJ2-3,-,CATGADTQYF,TGTGCCACCGGCGCAGATACGCAGTATTTT
TRBD2,TRBV12-3/TRBV12-4,TRBJ2-1,-,CASRLAGGPQLF,TGTGCCAGCAGACTAGCGGGGGGGCCTCAGCTCTTC
TRBD1,TRBV28,TRBJ2-5,few,CASSRTGVKETQYF,TGTGCCAGCAGTCGGACAGGGGTAAAAGAGACCCAGTACTTC
-,TRBV14,TRBJ2-5,few,CASSGFRDQETQYF,TGTGCCAGCAGCGGGTTCCGGGACCAAGAGACCCAGTACTTC
-,TRBV21-1,TRBJ2-3,few,CASSKAGTGGVADTQYF,TGTGCCAGCAGCAAAGCGGGGACAGGGGGCGTTGCAGATACGCAGTATTTT
-,TRBV9,TRBJ2-1,many,CASSVDPTRNEQFF,TGTGCCAGCAGCGTAGATCCCACCCGGAATGAGCAGTTCTTC
TRBD2,TRBV27,TRBJ2-5,-,CASSPGTSAVQETQYF,TGTGCCAGCAGTCCCGGGACTAGCGCCGTTCAAGAGACCCAGTACTTC
-,TRBV12-3/TRBV12-4,TRBJ2-2,few,CASSPQGSLGSTGELFF,TGTGCCAGCAGTCCCCAGGGATCGCTCGGGAGCACCGGGGAGCTGTTTTTT
TRBD1,TRBV20-1,TRBJ1-2,-,CSAGTGETYGYTF,TGCAGTGCTGGGACAGGAGAAACCTATGGCTACACCTTC
TRBD1,TRBV10-3,TRBJ1-4,-,CAISERYSQGGDNEKLFF,TGTGCCATCAGTGAGAGATATTCCCAGGGGGGGGATAATGAAAAACTGTTTTTT
TRBD2,TRBV5-1,TRBJ2-1,many,CASSLVAGGPNEQFF,TGCGCCAGCAGCTTGGTAGCGGGAGGGCCCAATGAGCAGTTCTTC
-,TRBV5-1,TRBJ1-2,-,CASSLGQSNYGYTF,TGCGCCAGCAGCTTGGGACAGTCTAACTATGGCTACACCTTC
-,TRBV5-1,TRBJ2-2,-,CASRSQGIGGELFF,TGCGCCAGCAGATCCCAGGGGATCGGCGGGGAGCTGTTTTTT
TRBD1,TRBV5-1,TRBJ2-2,many,CASTGVGTGPGELFF,TGCGCCAGCACCGGCGTCGGGACAGGGCCCGGGGAGCTGTTTTTT
-,TRBV14,TRBJ2-5,-,CASSQEGFETTYRETQYF,TGTGCCAGCAGCCAAGAGGGATTCGAGACGACATATAGAGAGACCCAGTACTTC
TRBD1,TRBV11-2,TRBJ1-2,few,CASSWTGMRGYTF,TGTGCCAGCAGCTGGACAGGGATGAGAGGCTACACCTTC
-,TRBV20-1,TRBJ1-5,-,CSAKRGNSNQPQHF,TGCAGTGCTAAGCGGGGGAATAGCAATCAGCCCCAGCATTTT
TRBD1,TRBV28,TRBJ1-2,-,CASRRPTGLDGYTF,TGTGCCAGCAGGCGACCGACAGGGTTGGATGGCTACACCTTC
-,TRBV7-6,TRBJ2-1,-,CASSVHEVLTYNEQFF,TGTGCCAGCAGCGTCCACGAGGTCCTGACCTACAATGAGCAGTTCTTC
-,TRBV20-1,TRBJ2-1,few,CSARNLLSRARYNEQFF,TGCAGTGCTAGAAACCTACTTTCAAGGGCTCGTTACAATGAGCAGTTCTTC
-,TRBV7-9,TRBJ2-3,many,CASSPASDTQYF,TGTGCCAGCAGCCCAGCCTCGGATACGCAGTATTTT
-,TRBV20-1,TRBJ1-1,-,CSADDKSNTEAFF,TGCAGTGCCGACGACAAGTCGAACACTGAAGCTTTCTTT
-,TRBV24-1,TRBJ2-1,-,CTTSDPPYNEQFF,TGTACCACCAGTGACCCCCCCTACAATGAGCAGTTCTTC